This TCR beta chain was profiled in a study of T cell responses to AZD1222 COVID-19 vaccine (dated by TCRdb to about 2021). General notes on the study: TCR sequencing was performed for 233 trial participants, of whom some 200 were given two doses of AZD1222 and around 25 were given two doses of MenACWY control vaccine. Trial participants were enrolled by age into 18-55, 56-69 and 70-plus year subgroups, with roughly 150, 30 and 60 TCR-sequenced participants respectively.

CDR1 and CDR2 (LGHDT, YNNKEL) derive from the germline V gene (reference sequence). V is shortened by 0 bases, J by 7 bases, and the region joining them spans 0 bases. From the cysteine up to the phenylalanine, the CDR3 has a length of 10 residues. This entry keeps only the CDR3 DNA: 30 bases, framed from base 1. What the study reported, not specific to this receptor: The whole spike protein was spanned by vaccine-associated CD4 TCRs, and dominant responses were seen in regions 160-218 and 743-854. Reportedly, almost half of the unique spike-specific TCRs recognized epitopes lying outside the regions that are mutated in the B.1.351 and B.1.1.7 variants. In the small 56-69-year group, the increase in depth fell short of significance, most likely because of low power. Because no day 14 peak-response samples were available, the repertoires could be characterized only after the peak T cell response. Participants were mostly white British, with more females than males. The authors suggested clonal diversity may have been underestimated. Conclusions about previously exposed vaccinees are limited, since just five to seven AZD1222 recipients were seropositive for SARS-CoV-2 at baseline. After two AZD1222 doses, both the breadth and the depth of spike-specific TCRs were significantly higher than at day 0 and than in MenACWY recipients.

Comments on this clone: The target of this receptor is not known. Base qualities are not provided; no much larger clone lies one nucleotide away.

The time point label on this specimen signifies: about 28 days (+/-7) after the second vaccine dose. AZD1222 recipients whose second dose came at about 4 weeks and those whose second dose came at about 12 weeks were combined into one group, since spike-specific TCR depth and breadth did not differ between the two schedules. Vaccinee samples were obtained from the UK trials COV001 and COV002, which included a single-blind randomized controlled phase 2/3 trial of AZD1222 (ChAdOx1 nCoV-19) in healthy adults. For TCRbeta chain sequencing, PBMC samples from trial participants were taken at day 0 and at day 28 after the second dose. The CDR3 regions of human TCRbeta chains were analyzed by immunosequencing. The study's own analysis went as follows. TCRs in the repertoires were compared against a reference library of SARS-CoV-2-specific TCRs that had been generated with the MIRA antigen-specificity platform. Breadth was defined as the fraction of unique TCRs that were SARS-CoV-2-associated, and depth was defined as the fraction of total T cells that were SARS-CoV-2-associated. Using the MIRA data, each spike-specific TCR was assigned both to the spike region to which the TCR was reactive and to a CD4 or CD8 class. Log10-transformed breadth and depth values were compared by one-way ANOVA with Sidak's multiple comparisons tests. Sourced from immuneACCESS, this table was stored by TCRdb with only in-frame sequences that have V and J called. A share of the clones is absent; for the studies checked, an unresolved V gene accounts for under half, and the remainder has no known explanation. V and J calls and clone size are those listed in that table; D and trimming were worked out from the DNA. For this sample there are about 67,000 clones; about 80% appear just once. The biggest ten clones account for under 8% of the sample.

This TCR was recovered from an adult who received the AZD1222 COVID-19 vaccine. The rearrangement joined TRBV3-1 (or the pseudogene TRBV3-2) to TRBJ2-5; no confident D gene assignment can be made. The specimen comprised peripheral blood, sampled 28 days after the second AZD1222 dose. The DNA is TGTGCCAGCAGCCAAGAGACCCAGTACTTC. Translated, it gives CASSQETQYF.